A single T cell receptor (beta chain) is shown here with its context. Deep sequencing aimed at 1 in 200,000 to 1 in 1 million T cells' resolution. Sequencing was performed with immunoSEQ multiplex PCR; in TCRdb, only in-frame clones are kept and a portion is missing. Of 300,000 or so clones in the sample, 60% to 80% were seen once. The data stem from a study of cytotoxic CD8 clonotypes in ibrutinib-treated CLL. Whole-study context: Among patients, approximately 24 responded partially and 2 completely; around 15 then stayed remitted and around twelve progressed after median approximately 68 months.

This CDR3 spans 14 amino acids. Trimming took off 5 bases at V and 4 bases at J, with 9 bases between the two ends. Germline V lookup: CDR1 SNHLY, CDR2 FYNNEI. The sequenced sample was PBMCs, obtained after 36 months of ibrutinib treatment. This sequence joins TRBV2 and TRBJ2-6, with D maybe TRBD1 (6 bases). The sequence derives from a human donor with chronic lymphocytic leukemia. CDR3 in amino acids: CASSPDRGANVLTF. The CDR3 coding sequence is TGTGCCAGCAGTCCCGACAGGGGGGCCAACGTCCTGACTTTC.